These 21 T cell receptor beta chains share one sample of origin, sequenced in a study of shared clonotypes between healthy human individuals. Assay: immunoSEQ multiplex PCR; the TCRdb copy retains only in-frame clones and omits some. The sample has roughly 1,600,000 clones, approximately 98.5% seen once. Sequenced: naive CD4+ T cells sorted from blood. Subset here: CD45RA+ positively selected. The source of these receptors is a man under 40 in good health.

The chain links TRBV19 to TRBJ2-7; 7 bases fit TRBD2. The junction had 7 bases not matched to a gene; V was cut back by 1 base and J by 7 bases. Germline values: CDR1 LNHDA, CDR2 SQIVND (reference sequence). The length of the CDR3 is 14 residues. CDR3 DNA: TGTGCCAGTAGTATAGGGACTAGTCTGGGGGAGCAGTACTTC. This gives the protein CASSIGTSLGEQYF.

V is TRBV2 and J is TRBJ2-7; 7 bases are a match to TRBD1. CDR3 size: 12 residues. Germline CDR1 SNHLY, CDR2 FYNNEI. Trimming removed 4 bases from V and 10 bases from J; junction bases left unmatched: 7. CDR3 nucleotide sequence: TGTGCCAGCAGTGCCCGACAGGGCATACAGTACTTC. Translating gives CASSARQGIQYF.

This clone was seen a single time. The chain recombines TRBV7-2 with TRBJ1-5; a weak D match, TRBD1 (6 bases). V lost 3 bases, J lost 6 bases, and 18 bases lay in between. The CDR3 consists of 16 residues. Germline CDR1 and CDR2: SGHTA and FQGNSA. The CDR3 sequence: CASSFSGAPGFQPQHF. DNA for the CDR3: TGTGCCAGCAGCTTCTCAGGGGCGCCAGGATTTCAGCCCCAGCATTTT. Complete variable domain (other parts from reference TRBV7-2 and TRBJ1-5): GAGVSQSPSNKVTEKGKDVELRCDPISGHTALYWYRQSLGQGLEFLIYFQGNSAPDKSGLPSDRFSAERTGGSVSTLTIQRTQQEDSAVYLCASSFSGAPGFQPQHFGDGTRLSIL.

The chain employs TRBV28 and TRBJ2-5; 8 nucleotides line up with TRBD2. CDR1 is MDHEN, CDR2 SYDVKM, per germline. V lost 1 base to trimming and J lost 5 bases; unmatched junction nucleotides: 9. The CDR3 spans 16 residues. CDR3 bases: TGTGCCAGCAGTTTATATCCTAGCGGGTGGTTCGAGACCCAGTACTTC. Encoded protein: CASSLYPSGWFETQYF.

This chain links TRBV18 with TRBJ2-5; tentatively, D is TRBD1 (6 bases). Trimming shortened V by 3 bases and J by 2 bases, and 19 bases separated the two germline ends. CDR3 length: 17 amino acids. Germline values: CDR1 KGHSH, CDR2 LQKENI. The CDR3 bases are TGTGCCAGCTCACCGCTCGGACCTGGGGGCGTTCAAGAGACCCAGTACTTC. Translation gives CASSPLGPGGVQETQYF. Together with reference TRBV18 and TRBJ2-5, the CDR3 gives the full variable domain: NAGVMQNPRHLVRRRGQEARLRCSPMKGHSHVYWYRQLPEEGLKFMVYLQKENIIDESGMPKERFSAEFPKEGPSILRIQQVVRGDSAAYFCASSPLGPGGVQETQYFGPGTRLLVL.

This rearrangement joins TRBV29-1 to TRBJ2-3; TRBD2 is a possible D gene (6 bases). The germline CDR1 and CDR2 sequences are SQVTM and ANQGSEA. This CDR3 has 13 residues. V lost 4 bases, J lost 3 bases, and 11 bases lay in between. The chain's CDR3 is CSVGRDLTDTQYF. In DNA form, the CDR3 reads TGCAGCGTTGGGAGGGATCTTACAGATACGCAGTATTTT.

CDR3 DNA sequence: TGTGCCAGTAGTATTAAAGGGTCCTACGAGCAGTACTTC. Protein sequence: CASSIKGSYEQYF. This sequence joins TRBV19 and TRBJ2-7; D ambiguous. Per the germline V gene, CDR1 is LNHDA and CDR2 is SQIVND (reference sequence). The CDR3 sequence is 13 residues long. Trimming cost V 3 bases and J 1 base, with 7 bases left between them.

This sequence joins TRBV7-6 and TRBJ1-2; possibly TRBD1 for D (6 bases). The CDR3 runs 15 residues. Trimming removed 5 bases at V and 8 bases at J, with 21 bases between. Germline CDR1 is SGHVS and CDR2 is FNYEAQ. The CDR3 sequence is CASSLRVGASYGYTF. Written as DNA, the CDR3 is TGTGCCAGCAGCCTCAGGGTGGGGGCATCCTACGGCTACACCTTC.

This clone is a singleton in its sample. V gene TRBV18 combines with J gene TRBJ1-1; the D gene is possibly TRBD1 (6 bases). The germline gives CDR1 KGHSH, CDR2 LQKENI. CDR3 size: 15 residues. Trimming left V 3 bases short and J 4 bases short, with 15 bases between. The CDR3 region has the DNA TGTGCCAGCTCACCGAGACAGGCGGGCGGCACTGAAGCTTTCTTT. Translated: CASSPRQAGGTEAFF. Full variable domain (missing parts from reference TRBV18 and TRBJ1-1): NAGVMQNPRHLVRRRGQEARLRCSPMKGHSHVYWYRQLPEEGLKFMVYLQKENIIDESGMPKERFSAEFPKEGPSILRIQQVVRGDSAAYFCASSPRQAGGTEAFFGQGTRLTVV.

Points on this clone: Additional DNA sequences in this sample encode the identical CDR3. J is TRBJ2-7 and V is TRBV9; a possible D gene is TRBD2 (6 bases). CDR3 length: 14 amino acids. Germline CDR1 is SGDLS and CDR2 is YYNGEE. V lost 0 bases, J lost 2 bases, and 9 bases lay in between. The DNA of the CDR3 is TGTGCCAGCAGCGTAGGTGGACTACCCTACGAGCAGTACTTC. This encodes CASSVGGLPYEQYF.

The chain links TRBV7-9 to TRBJ2-3; tentative D call: TRBD2 (6 bases). Germline lookup yields CDR1 SEHNR and CDR2 FQNEAQ (reference sequence). Trimming left V 1 base short and J 3 bases short, with 8 bases between. The CDR3 covers 14 residues. For the CDR3, the DNA is TGTGCCAGCAGCTTAGTCGGGAGAACAGATACGCAGTATTTT. This translates into CASSLVGRTDTQYF.

The J gene is TRBJ2-7, the V gene TRBV7-9, with TRBD1 as a possible D gene (5 bases). V was shortened by 1 base and J by 4 bases, with 23 bases between the two germline ends. Germline CDR1 and CDR2: SEHNR and FQNEAQ (reference sequence). The CDR3 is 18 amino acids. CDR3 sequence reads: CASSLGTTGRNFVYEQYF. The CDR3 DNA is TGTGCCAGCAGCTTAGGGACAACTGGCCGAAACTTCGTTTACGAGCAGTACTTC.

The chain joins TRBV28 to TRBJ2-7; 10 bases map to TRBD2. Germline trimming cut 8 bases from V and 7 bases from J; bases unmatched to any gene: 14. Germline V gene data show CDR1 as MDHEN and CDR2 as SYDVKM. The CDR3 covers 15 residues. The CDR3 sequence: CASPPTAGGPEEQYF. CDR3 nucleotides: TGTGCCAGCCCCCCCACAGCGGGAGGGCCTGAAGAGCAGTACTTC.

The chain couples TRBV19 to TRBJ1-3, with D possibly being TRBD1 (6 bases). Germline CDR1 reads LNHDA; CDR2 reads SQIVND (reference sequence). V lost 2 bases and J lost 0, with 8 bases in between. The CDR3 contains 15 residues. In DNA, the CDR3 is TGTGCCAGTAGTATACAGGGGATCTCTGGAAACACCATATATTTT. This sequence encodes CASSIQGISGNTIYF.

V usage is TRBV5-1 and J usage is TRBJ1-5; possibly TRBD1 for D (6 bases). Germline V gives CDR1 SGHRS, CDR2 YFSETQ. The length of the CDR3 is 15 residues. V was pared by 0 bases and J by 9 bases, with 16 bases between. Here the CDR3 reads CASSLEPGAVGPQHF. In DNA, the CDR3 is TGCGCCAGCAGCTTGGAGCCGGGGGCGGTGGGGCCCCAGCATTTT. Complete variable domain (other parts from reference TRBV5-1 and TRBJ1-5): KAGVTQTPRYLIKTRGQQVTLSCSPISGHRSVSWYQQTPGQGLQFLFEYFSETQRNKGNFPGRFSGRQFSNSRSEMNVSTLELGDSALYLCASSLEPGAVGPQHFGDGTRLSIL.

Points on this clone: The sample holds other DNA sequences that translate to the same CDR3. The gene calls are TRBV6-5 and TRBJ2-7, with D tentatively TRBD1 (6 bases). Looked up from germline, CDR1 is MNHEY and CDR2 is SVGAGI. The CDR3 length is 12 residues. V gave up 6 bases and J gave up 0 bases, with 6 bases separating them. The CDR3 DNA is TGTGCCAGCAGGGGGGCCTCCTACGAGCAGTACTTC. This encodes CASRGASYEQYF.

The V and J genes are TRBV7-3 and TRBJ2-1; perhaps TRBD2 as D (6 bases). Germline V CDR1 and CDR2: SGHTA, FQGTGA. V was cut by 4 bases and J by 6 bases, with 10 bases left in between. This CDR3 comprises 13 residues. CDR3 nucleotide sequence: TGTGCCAGCAGCTCGACTAGTCGCAATGAGCAGTTCTTC. This sequence encodes CASSSTSRNEQFF. Based on the CDR3 plus reference TRBV7-3 and TRBJ2-1, the full variable domain is GAGVSQTPSNKVTEKGKYVELRCDPISGHTALYWYRQSLGQGPEFLIYFQGTGAADDSGLPNDRFFAVRPEGSVSTLKIQRTERGDSAVYLCASSSTSRNEQFFGPGTRLTVL.

J is TRBJ2-2 and V is TRBV9, with D uncertain. V was clipped by 4 bases and J by 0 bases, with 10 bases between them. The CDR3 loop spans 15 amino acids. Per germline, CDR1 SGDLS and CDR2 YYNGEE. In DNA, the CDR3 is TGTGCCAGCAGCCTCGAGATTGCGAACACCGGGGAGCTGTTTTTT. This gives the protein CASSLEIANTGELFF.

This chain joins TRBV7-8 and TRBJ1-2; maybe TRBD1 (5 bases). Per the germline V gene, CDR1 is SGHVS and CDR2 is FQNEAQ. The V and J ends lost 4 bases and 6 bases respectively, with 21 bases between them. The CDR3 contains 16 residues. CDR3 sequence: CASSSSRTSGRNGYTF. CDR3 coding DNA: TGTGCCAGCAGCTCATCAAGGACGTCAGGGAGGAATGGCTACACCTTC.

This sequence joins TRBV5-1 and TRBJ2-3, with 9 bases fitting TRBD2. This CDR3 spans 18 amino acids. Unmatched junction bases numbered 8, after V lost 0 bases and J lost 0 bases. Germline V lookup: CDR1 SGHRS, CDR2 YFSETQ. The CDR3 sequence: CASSLVGLAGTSTDTQYF. For the CDR3, the DNA is TGCGCCAGCAGCTTGGTTGGGCTAGCGGGGACTAGCACAGATACGCAGTATTTT. Full variable domain (outside the CDR3, taken from reference TRBV5-1 and TRBJ2-3): KAGVTQTPRYLIKTRGQQVTLSCSPISGHRSVSWYQQTPGQGLQFLFEYFSETQRNKGNFPGRFSGRQFSNSRSEMNVSTLELGDSALYLCASSLVGLAGTSTDTQYFGPGTRLTVL.

This rearrangement joins TRBV7-9 to TRBJ2-5; a possible D gene is TRBD2 (6 bases). CDR3 size: 14 residues. V was pared by 5 bases and J by 4 bases, with 14 bases between. CDR1 is SEHNR and CDR2 is FQNEAQ in the germline V gene (reference sequence). The CDR3 reads CASSPGTSLETQYF. In DNA, the CDR3 is TGTGCCAGCAGCCCAGGGACTTCCCTAGAGACCCAGTACTTC.